This TCR beta chain emerged from a study of shared clonotypes between healthy human individuals. TCRdb keeps only in-frame clones here, not all; method: immunoSEQ multiplex PCR. The sample yields approximately 620,000 clones, 97% seen once. CDR3 length: 15 residues. Losses at the gene ends were 5 bases for V and 9 bases for J; bases not matched to a gene: 12. Looked up from germline, CDR1 is SGHTA and CDR2 is FQGTGA. The sequence was obtained from a woman aged 25 to 39 in good health. The V and J genes are TRBV7-3 and TRBJ2-1, with 8 bases fitting TRBD2. What was sequenced was naive CD4+ T cells sorted from blood. As to subset: CD45RA+ positively selected. The CDR3 loop reads CASSPRGTRGGEQFF. The CDR3, as DNA: TGTGCCAGCAGCCCCCGAGGGACTAGAGGTGGTGAGCAGTTCTTC. Full variable domain (outside the CDR3, taken from reference TRBV7-3 and TRBJ2-1): GAGVSQTPSNKVTEKGKYVELRCDPISGHTALYWYRQSLGQGPEFLIYFQGTGAADDSGLPNDRFFAVRPEGSVSTLKIQRTERGDSAVYLCASSPRGTRGGEQFFGPGTRLTVL.